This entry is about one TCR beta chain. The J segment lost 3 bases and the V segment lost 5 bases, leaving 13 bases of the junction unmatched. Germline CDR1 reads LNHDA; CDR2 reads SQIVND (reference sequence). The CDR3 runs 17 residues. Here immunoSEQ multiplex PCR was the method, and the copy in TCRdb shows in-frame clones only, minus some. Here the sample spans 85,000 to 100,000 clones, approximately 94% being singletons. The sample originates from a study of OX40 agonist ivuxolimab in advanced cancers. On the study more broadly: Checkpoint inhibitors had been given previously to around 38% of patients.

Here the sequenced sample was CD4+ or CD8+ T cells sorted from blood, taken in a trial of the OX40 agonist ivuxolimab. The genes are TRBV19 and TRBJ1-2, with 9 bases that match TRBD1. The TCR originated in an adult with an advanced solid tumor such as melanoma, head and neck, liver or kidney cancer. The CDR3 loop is CASSALRDRVTHYGYTF. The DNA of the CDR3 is TGTGCCAGTAGTGCCCTCCGGGACAGGGTAACGCACTATGGCTACACCTTC.